What follows describes a single T cell receptor beta chain. One end of the junction fails to match germline, which may point to a read error. TCRdb processed the 5' RACE reads anew with MiXCR; each CDR3 protein has one entry. The table has 500,000 to 650,000 distinct CDR3 sequences, 7.1% seen once; the top ten hold 1.6%. This record comes from a study of identical twins. Germline V gene sequence: CDR1 MDHEN, CDR2 SYDVKM. CDR3 size: 15 residues. This sample also belongs to another study, concerning yellow fever vaccine responses in identical twins.

The sequenced material came from PBMCs. V and J are TRBV28 and TRBJ2-1, with a weak D call TRBD1 (5 bases). The TCR sequence derives from a woman in her late teens or twenties in good health. In DNA, the CDR3 is TGTGCGAGCAAAGAGACAGCTGATGAATACAATGAGCAGTTCTTC. Translation: CASKETADEYNEQFF. Full variable domain (remainder filled in from reference TRBV28 and TRBJ2-1): DVKVTQSSRYLVKRTGEKVFLECVQDMDHENMFWYRQDPGLGLRLIYFSYDVKMKEKGDIPEGYSVSREKKERFSLILESASTNQTSMYLCASKETADEYNEQFFGPGTRLTVL.